Listed below are T cell receptor beta chains from one sample, sequenced in a study of regulatory T cells in long-lasting Graves disease. TCRdb re-called the multiplex PCR reads with MiXCR, one entry per CDR3 protein. Of about 530,000 distinct CDR3 sequences in the sample, 15% to 20% were seen once. This same sample was also part of a study on T cells in Graves' hyperthyroidism and ophthalmopathy.

The sequencing used peripheral blood mononuclear cells (PBMCs), collected at new diagnosis, from a patient treated with antithyroid drugs. These TCRs come from a woman aged 35 to 59 with Graves disease. Both conserved end residues are part of each CDR3. D genes are given only for firm matches. The listing skips clone size in some rows; elsewhere it reads once, few, many or a size class.

CDR3 length | D gene | J gene | V gene | clone size | CDR3 protein | CDR3 DNA
15 | TRBD1 | TRBJ2-3 | TRBV6-5 | many | CASSYLRQGTDTQYF | TGTGCCAGCAGTTACCTTAGACAGGGAACAGATACGCAGTATTTT
13 | . | TRBJ2-1 | TRBV12-3/TRBV12-4 | many | CASYRLGSAEQFF | TGTGCCAGCTACCGACTTGGTTCGGCTGAGCAGTTCTTC
14 | . | TRBJ2-2 | TRBV29-1 | many | CSVGGGANTGELFF | TGCAGCGTTGGAGGGGGGGCTAACACCGGGGAGCTGTTTTTT
14 | . | TRBJ2-7 | TRBV27 | many | CASSLSAGNHEQYF | TGTGCCAGCAGTTTATCTGCAGGGAACCACGAGCAGTACTTC
15 | TRBD1 | TRBJ1-4 | TRBV5-1 | few | CASSSGTGPNEKLFF | TGCGCCAGCAGCTCCGGGACAGGCCCTAATGAAAAACTGTTTTTT
14 | . | TRBJ1-2 | TRBV18 | many | CASQHAGNPYGYTF | TGTGCCAGCCAACACGCCGGAAACCCCTATGGCTACACCTTC
14 | . | TRBJ2-7 | TRBV2 | . | CASIEERDSYEQYF | TGTGCCAGCATCGAGGAGAGGGACTCCTACGAGCAGTACTTC
14 | TRBD1 | TRBJ2-1 | TRBV6-9 | . | CASSYLRQGDEQFF | TGTGCCAGCAGTTACTTGAGACAGGGCGATGAGCAGTTCTTC
15 | . | TRBJ2-3 | TRBV4-1 | . | CASSQVYMRGGTQYF | TGCGCCAGCAGCCAAGTATACATGAGAGGTGGTACGCAGTATTTT
15 | TRBD2 | TRBJ2-5 | TRBV20-1 | few | CSAIPTSGGKETQYF | TGCAGTGCTATTCCGACTAGCGGGGGTAAAGAGACCCAGTACTTC
13 | . | TRBJ1-1 | TRBV24-1 | many | CATRLGEGTEAFF | TGTGCCACCAGGCTGGGGGAAGGCACTGAAGCTTTCTTT
15 | . | TRBJ2-3 | TRBV7-2 | . | CASSYTGLSTDTQYF | TGTGCCAGCAGCTATACGGGGCTGAGCACAGATACGCAGTATTTT
17 | . | TRBJ2-3 | TRBV5-1 | . | CASSVDSRGPSTDTQYF | TGCGCCAGCAGCGTAGATTCCAGGGGCCCTAGCACAGATACGCAGTATTTT
15 | . | TRBJ2-2 | TRBV19 | . | CASNSALGVNGELFF | TGTGCCAGCAACTCTGCTCTAGGGGTGAACGGGGAGCTGTTTTTT
13 | . | TRBJ2-1 | TRBV2 | many | CASSGSGWYEQFF | TGTGCCAGCAGTGGGTCAGGGTGGTATGAGCAGTTCTTC